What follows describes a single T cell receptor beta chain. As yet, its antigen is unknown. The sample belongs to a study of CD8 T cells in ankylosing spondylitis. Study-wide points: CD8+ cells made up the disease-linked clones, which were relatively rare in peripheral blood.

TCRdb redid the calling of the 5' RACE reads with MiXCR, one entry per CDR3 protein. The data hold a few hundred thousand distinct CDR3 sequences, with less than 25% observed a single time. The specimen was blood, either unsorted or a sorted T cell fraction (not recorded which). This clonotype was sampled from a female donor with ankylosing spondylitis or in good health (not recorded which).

The CDR3 loop is CASSPGGARTGELFF. CDR3 DNA sequence: TGTGCCAGCAGTCCAGGGGGCGCAAGGACCGGGGAGCTGTTTTTT. This chain connects TRBV3-1 to TRBJ2-2, with 8 bases that match TRBD1. CDR1 and CDR2 from the germline V gene are LGHDT and YNNKEL (reference sequence). With 6 bases clipped from V and 5 bases from J, the junction kept 8 bases outside the gene matches. The length of the CDR3 is 15 residues. Filled out from reference TRBV3-1 and TRBJ2-2, the complete variable domain reads DTAVSQTPKYLVTQMGNDKSIKCEQNLGHDTMYWYKQDSKKFLKIMFSYNNKELIINETVPNRFSPKSPDKAHLNLHINSLELGDSAVYFCASSPGGARTGELFFGEGSRLTVL.